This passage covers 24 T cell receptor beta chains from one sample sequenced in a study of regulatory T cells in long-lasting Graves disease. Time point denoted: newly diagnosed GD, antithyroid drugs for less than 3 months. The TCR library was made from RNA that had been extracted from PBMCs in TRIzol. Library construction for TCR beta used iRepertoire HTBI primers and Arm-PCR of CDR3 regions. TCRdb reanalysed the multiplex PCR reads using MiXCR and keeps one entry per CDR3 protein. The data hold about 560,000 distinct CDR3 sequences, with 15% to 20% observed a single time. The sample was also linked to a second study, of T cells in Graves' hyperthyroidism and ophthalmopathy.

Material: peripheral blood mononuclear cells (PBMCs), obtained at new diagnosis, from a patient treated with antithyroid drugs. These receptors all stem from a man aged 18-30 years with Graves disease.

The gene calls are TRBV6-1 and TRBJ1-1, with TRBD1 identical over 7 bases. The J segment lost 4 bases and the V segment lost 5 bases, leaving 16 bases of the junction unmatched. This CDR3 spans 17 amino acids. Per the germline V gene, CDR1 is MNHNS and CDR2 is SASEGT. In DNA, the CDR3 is TGTGCCAGCAGTCGATTCCAGCCCGACAGGGTGCCCACTGAAGCTTTCTTT. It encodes CASSRFQPDRVPTEAFF.

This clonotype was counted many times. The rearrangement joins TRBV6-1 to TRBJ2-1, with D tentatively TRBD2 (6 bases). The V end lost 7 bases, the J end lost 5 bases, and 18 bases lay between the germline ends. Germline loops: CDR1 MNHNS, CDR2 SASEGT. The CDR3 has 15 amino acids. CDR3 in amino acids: CASNAPGTGNNEQFF. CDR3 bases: TGTGCCAGCAACGCCCCCGGGACTGGAAACAATGAGCAGTTCTTC.

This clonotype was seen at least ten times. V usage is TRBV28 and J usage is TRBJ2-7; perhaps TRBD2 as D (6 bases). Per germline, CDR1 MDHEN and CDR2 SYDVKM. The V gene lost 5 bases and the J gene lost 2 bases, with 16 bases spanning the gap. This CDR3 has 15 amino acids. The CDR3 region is CASSISRSGTYEQYF. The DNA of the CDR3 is TGTGCCAGCAGTATTAGCCGTAGCGGTACCTACGAGCAGTACTTC.

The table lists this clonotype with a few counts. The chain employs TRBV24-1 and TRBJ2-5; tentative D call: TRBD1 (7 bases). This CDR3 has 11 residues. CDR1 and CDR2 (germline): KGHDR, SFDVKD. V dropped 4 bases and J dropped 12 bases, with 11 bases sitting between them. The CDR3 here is CATSEPRGEYF. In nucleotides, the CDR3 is TGTGCCACCAGTGAACCCAGGGGGGAGTACTTC.

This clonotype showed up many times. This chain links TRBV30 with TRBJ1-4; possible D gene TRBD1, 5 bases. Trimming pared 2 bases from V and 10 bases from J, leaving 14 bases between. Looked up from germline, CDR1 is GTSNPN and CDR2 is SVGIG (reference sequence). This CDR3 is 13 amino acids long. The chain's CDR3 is CAWSPGGVGKLFF. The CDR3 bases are TGTGCCTGGAGTCCCGGGGGTGTAGGAAAACTGTTTTTT.

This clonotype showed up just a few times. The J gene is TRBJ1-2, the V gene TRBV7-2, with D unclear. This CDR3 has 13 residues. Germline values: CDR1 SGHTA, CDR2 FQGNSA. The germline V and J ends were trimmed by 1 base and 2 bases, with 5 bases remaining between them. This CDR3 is CASSLGHNYGYTF. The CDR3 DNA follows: TGTGCCAGCAGCTTAGGGCACAACTATGGCTACACCTTC. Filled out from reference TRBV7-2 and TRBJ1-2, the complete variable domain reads GAGVSQSPSNKVTEKGKDVELRCDPISGHTALYWYRQSLGQGLEFLIYFQGNSAPDKSGLPSDRFSAERTGGSVSTLTIQRTQQEDSAVYLCASSLGHNYGYTFGSGTRLTVV.

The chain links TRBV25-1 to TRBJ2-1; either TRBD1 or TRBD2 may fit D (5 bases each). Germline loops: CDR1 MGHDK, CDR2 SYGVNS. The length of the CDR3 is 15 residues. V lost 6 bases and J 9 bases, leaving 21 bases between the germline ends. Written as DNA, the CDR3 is TGTGCCAGCAGGGTAGGGACCCCAGTCTCCGCTGAGCAGTTCTTC. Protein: CASRVGTPVSAEQFF.

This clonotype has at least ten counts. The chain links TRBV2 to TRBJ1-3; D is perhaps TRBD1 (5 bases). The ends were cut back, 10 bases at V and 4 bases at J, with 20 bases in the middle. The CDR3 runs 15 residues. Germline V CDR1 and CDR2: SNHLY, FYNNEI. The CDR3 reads CATTAGGVYGNTIYF. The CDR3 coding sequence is TGTGCCACCACCGCGGGGGGAGTGTACGGAAACACCATATATTTT.

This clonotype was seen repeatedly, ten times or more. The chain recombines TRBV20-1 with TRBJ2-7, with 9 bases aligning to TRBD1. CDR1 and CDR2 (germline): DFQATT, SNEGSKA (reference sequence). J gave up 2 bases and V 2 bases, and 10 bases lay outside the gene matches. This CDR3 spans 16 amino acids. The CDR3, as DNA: TGCAGTGCTAGACCTCCGGGACAGGGAACAACCTACGAGCAGTACTTC. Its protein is CSARPPGQGTTYEQYF.

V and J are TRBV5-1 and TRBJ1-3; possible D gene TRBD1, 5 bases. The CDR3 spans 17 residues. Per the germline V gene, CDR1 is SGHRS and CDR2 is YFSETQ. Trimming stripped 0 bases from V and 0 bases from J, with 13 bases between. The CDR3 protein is CASSLVEGVYSGNTIYF. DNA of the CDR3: TGCGCCAGCAGCTTGGTAGAAGGGGTCTACTCTGGAAACACCATATATTTT.

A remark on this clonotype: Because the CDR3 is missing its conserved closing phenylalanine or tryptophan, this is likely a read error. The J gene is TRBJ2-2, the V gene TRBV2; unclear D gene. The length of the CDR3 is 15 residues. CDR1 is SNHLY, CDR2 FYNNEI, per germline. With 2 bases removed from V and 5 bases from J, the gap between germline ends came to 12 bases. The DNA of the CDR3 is TGTGCCAGCAGTGAATTTGCGGCTGGGACCGGGGAGCTGTTTTCT. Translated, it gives CASSEFAAGTGELFS.

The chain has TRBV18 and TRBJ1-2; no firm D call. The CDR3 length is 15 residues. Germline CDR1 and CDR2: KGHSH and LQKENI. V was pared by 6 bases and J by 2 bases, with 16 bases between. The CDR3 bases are TGTGCCAGCTCCCCGACGGCCTCGGGGAACTATGGCTACACCTTC. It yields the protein CASSPTASGNYGYTF. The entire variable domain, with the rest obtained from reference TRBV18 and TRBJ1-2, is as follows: NAGVMQNPRHLVRRRGQEARLRCSPMKGHSHVYWYRQLPEEGLKFMVYLQKENIIDESGMPKERFSAEFPKEGPSILRIQQVVRGDSAAYFCASSPTASGNYGYTFGSGTRLTVV.

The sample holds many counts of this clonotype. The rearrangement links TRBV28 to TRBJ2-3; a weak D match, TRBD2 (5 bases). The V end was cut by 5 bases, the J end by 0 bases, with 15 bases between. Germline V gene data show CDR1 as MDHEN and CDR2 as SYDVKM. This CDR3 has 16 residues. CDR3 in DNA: TGTGCCAGCAGTATAATGGGCGGGTATAGCACAGATACGCAGTATTTT. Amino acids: CASSIMGGYSTDTQYF.

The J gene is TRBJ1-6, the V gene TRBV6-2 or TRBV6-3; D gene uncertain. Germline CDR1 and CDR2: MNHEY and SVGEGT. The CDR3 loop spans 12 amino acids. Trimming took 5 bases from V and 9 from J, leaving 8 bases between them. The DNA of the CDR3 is TGTGCCAGCAGTGATTGGAGTTCACCCCTCCACTTT. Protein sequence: CASSDWSSPLHF.

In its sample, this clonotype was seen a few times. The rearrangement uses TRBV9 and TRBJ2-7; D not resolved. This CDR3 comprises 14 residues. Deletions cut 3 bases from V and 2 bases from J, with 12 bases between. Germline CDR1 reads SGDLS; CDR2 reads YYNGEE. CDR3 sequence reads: CASSEAPGTYEQYF. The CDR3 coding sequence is TGTGCCAGCAGCGAGGCCCCCGGAACCTACGAGCAGTACTTC.

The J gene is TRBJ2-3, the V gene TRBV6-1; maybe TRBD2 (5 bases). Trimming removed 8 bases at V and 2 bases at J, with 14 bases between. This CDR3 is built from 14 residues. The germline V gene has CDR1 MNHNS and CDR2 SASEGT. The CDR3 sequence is CASRTSGPTDTQYF. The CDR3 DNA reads TGTGCCAGCCGGACCAGCGGCCCCACAGATACGCAGTATTTT.

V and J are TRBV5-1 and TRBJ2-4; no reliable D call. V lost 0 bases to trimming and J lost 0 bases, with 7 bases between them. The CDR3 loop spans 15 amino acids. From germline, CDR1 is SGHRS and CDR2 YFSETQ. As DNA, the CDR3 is TGCGCCAGCAGCTTGGGGGGAATAGCCAAAAACATTCAGTACTTC. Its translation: CASSLGGIAKNIQYF. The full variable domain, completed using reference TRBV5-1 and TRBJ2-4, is KAGVTQTPRYLIKTRGQQVTLSCSPISGHRSVSWYQQTPGQGLQFLFEYFSETQRNKGNFPGRFSGRQFSNSRSEMNVSTLELGDSALYLCASSLGGIAKNIQYFGAGTRLSVL.

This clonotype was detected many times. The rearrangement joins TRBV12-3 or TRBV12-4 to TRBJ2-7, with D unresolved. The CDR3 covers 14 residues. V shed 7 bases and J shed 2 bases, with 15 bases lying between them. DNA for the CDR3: TGTGCCAGCATCCAAGACGCCGGACCCTACGAGCAGTACTTC. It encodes CASIQDAGPYEQYF.

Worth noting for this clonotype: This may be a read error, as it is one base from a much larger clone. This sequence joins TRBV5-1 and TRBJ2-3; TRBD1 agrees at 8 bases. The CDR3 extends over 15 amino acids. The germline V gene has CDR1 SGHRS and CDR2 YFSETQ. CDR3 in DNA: TGCGCCAGCAGGGCGACAGGGGCTTACACAGATGCGCAGTATTTT. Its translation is CASRATGAYTDAQYF.

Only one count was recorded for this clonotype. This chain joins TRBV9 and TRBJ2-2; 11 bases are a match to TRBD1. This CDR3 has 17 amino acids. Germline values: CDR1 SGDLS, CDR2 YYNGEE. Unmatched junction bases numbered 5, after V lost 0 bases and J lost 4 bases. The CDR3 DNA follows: TGTGCCAGCAGCGTAGATACCGGGACAGGGGGCACCGGGGAGCTGTTTTTT. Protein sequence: CASSVDTGTGGTGELFF.

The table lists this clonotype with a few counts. The CDR3 DNA reads TGTGCCAGCAGCGTAGTAGGAGGGGGCACCGGGGAGCTGTTTTTT. It translates to CASSVVGGGTGELFF. The V gene is TRBV9, the J gene TRBJ2-2; D possibly uses TRBD1 or TRBD2 (6 bases each). Germline loops: CDR1 SGDLS, CDR2 YYNGEE. V was cut by 0 bases and J by 4 bases, with 10 bases left in between. CDR3 length: 15 residues.

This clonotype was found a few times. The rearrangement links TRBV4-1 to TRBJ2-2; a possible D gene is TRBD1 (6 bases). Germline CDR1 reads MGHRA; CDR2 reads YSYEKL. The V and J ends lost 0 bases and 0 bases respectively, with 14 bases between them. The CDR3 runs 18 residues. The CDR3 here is CASSQDRRGTSNTGELFF. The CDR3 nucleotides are TGCGCCAGCAGCCAAGATCGGAGAGGGACATCGAACACCGGGGAGCTGTTTTTT.

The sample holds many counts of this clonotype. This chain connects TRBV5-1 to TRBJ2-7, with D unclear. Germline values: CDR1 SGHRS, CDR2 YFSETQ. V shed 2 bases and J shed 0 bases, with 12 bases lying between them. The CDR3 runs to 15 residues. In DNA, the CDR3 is TGCGCCAGCAGCTTCCGGACCTCTAGCTCCTACGAGCAGTACTTC. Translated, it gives CASSFRTSSSYEQYF. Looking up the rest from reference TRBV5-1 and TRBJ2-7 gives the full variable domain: KAGVTQTPRYLIKTRGQQVTLSCSPISGHRSVSWYQQTPGQGLQFLFEYFSETQRNKGNFPGRFSGRQFSNSRSEMNVSTLELGDSALYLCASSFRTSSSYEQYFGPGTRLTVT.

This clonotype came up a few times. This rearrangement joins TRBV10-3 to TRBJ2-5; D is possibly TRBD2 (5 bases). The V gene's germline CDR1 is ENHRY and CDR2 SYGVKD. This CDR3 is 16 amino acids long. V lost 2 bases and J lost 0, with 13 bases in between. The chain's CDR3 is CAISETLATHQETQYF. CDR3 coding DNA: TGTGCCATCAGTGAGACCCTAGCAACCCACCAAGAGACCCAGTACTTC.